This entry features one TCR beta chain sequence. The data are from a study of T cell changes during pregnancy in multiple sclerosis. This CDR3 is built from 14 residues. Germline V gene sequence: CDR1 MNHNS, CDR2 SASEGT. The V and J ends lost 7 bases and 5 bases, in that order; junction bases with no gene match: 7. TCRdb's table, derived via immunoSEQ multiplex PCR, lists solely in-frame clones and lacks some. The table includes about 89,000 clones, 90% to 95% detected once. The chain carries TRBV6-1 and TRBJ2-5; 10 bases are shared with TRBD1. The sequence was obtained from a female donor with multiple sclerosis, enrolled in a pregnancy study. The sample in question was peripheral blood, obtained in the third trimester of pregnancy. The DNA for the CDR3 is TGTGCCAGCACCAGACAGGGGGCGCGGGAGACCCAGTACTTC. Translation gives CASTRQGARETQYF.